This T cell receptor (beta chain) was retrieved from a study of blood T cells in healthy people across ages. Deletions cut 5 bases from V and 9 bases from J, with 11 bases between. The germline V gene encodes CDR1 PRHDT and CDR2 FYEKMQ (reference sequence). There are 12 residues in the CDR3. With a J-beta primer mix and a sample-barcoded 5' primer, a second PCR ran about 7 to 12 cycles. Each cDNA molecule received a tag from a template-switch adaptor that had 12 random nucleotides. TCRdb re-analysed the 5' RACE reads in MiXCR, keeping a single row per CDR3 protein. The table records more than 1 million distinct CDR3 sequences, 40% to 55% of them present only once.

The gene calls are TRBV13 and TRBJ2-4, with D tentatively TRBD1 or TRBD2 (6 bases each). Sequenced sample: blood. This sequence originates from a woman aged 55-69 years in good health. CDR3 sequence: CASSGGTSIQYF. The CDR3 nucleotides read TGTGCCAGCAGCGGAGGGACAAGCATTCAGTACTTC.